This T cell receptor beta chain was identified in a study of neurological immune-mediated disorders. Whole-study findings and limits: TCR-beta repertoires seemed private in all groups, with no expanded CDR3 amino acid sequences shared.

Synthesis of cDNA was carried out by template-switch 5'RACE. The reaction used 10-nucleotide random UMIs. TCRdb reprocessed the 5' RACE reads via MiXCR and lists one record per CDR3 protein. This sample has some 120,000 distinct CDR3 sequences; 3% to 3.5% occur once, and the top ten carry 1% to 1.5%. Unsorted libraries came from 2 million PBMCs stored at -80 °C. The length of the CDR3 is 16 residues. Germline V gene sequence: CDR1 DFQATT, CDR2 SNEGSKA (reference sequence). V lost 1 base, J lost 0 bases, and 5 bases stayed unmatched. This clonotype was seen ten or more times. The antigen is unknown. This chain links TRBV20-1 with TRBJ2-3; 9 bases fit TRBD2. The sequenced sample consisted of PBMCs. This clonotype was obtained from a woman between 25 and 40 years old with multiple sclerosis. Here the CDR3 DNA reads TGCAGTGCTAGAGTTCTAGCGGGGATTAGCACAGATACGCAGTATTTT. This gives the protein CSARVLAGISTDTQYF.